This T cell receptor beta chain was sequenced for a study of blood T cell repertoires in COVID-19. The overall study: Collection of acute and convalescent COVID-19 samples took place in the United States, Italy and Spain. T cells, B-cell-depleted T cells, or PBMCs supplied cDNA or gDNA.

The germline gives CDR1 MNHEY, CDR2 SVGEGT. The V gene end was trimmed by 6 bases and the J gene end by 7 bases; junction bases not matched to a gene: 11. This CDR3 is 14 amino acids long. Per the authors' pipeline: Reference gene primers were amplified, and this amplification served to estimate nucleated cell counts. Sequenced by immunoSEQ multiplex PCR; TCRdb stores in-frame clones only, minus some. Clonal size and the V and J genes are those of that table, whereas D and trimming came from the DNA. Among approximately 67,000 clones listed, over 70% were seen once. The material sequenced was peripheral blood. The chain carries TRBV6-2 or TRBV6-3 and TRBJ1-2; TRBD1 aligns across 7 bases. This clonotype was sampled from a middle-aged man with active COVID-19. CDR3 region: CASSPDRVWRGYTF. DNA of the CDR3: TGTGCCAGCAGCCCAGACAGGGTCTGGCGTGGCTACACCTTC.